This TCR beta chain comes out of a study of blood T cell repertoires in COVID-19. Germline V gives CDR1 MNHEY, CDR2 SMNVEV (reference sequence). This CDR3 comprises 12 residues. Between the trimmed V and J ends, which lost 5 bases and 6 bases, there was a span of 8 bases. Method: immunoSEQ multiplex PCR; TCRdb's copy keeps in-frame clones and lacks some. Counted here are 140,000 to 150,000 clones, around 84% occurring once; the ten biggest clones make up 10% to 15%. The TCR sequence derives from a man aged 55 to 70 with active or convalescent COVID-19. This chain links TRBV27 with TRBJ2-4; possible D gene TRBD1, 6 bases. Sequencing used peripheral blood. The chain's CDR3 is CASSKQGNIQYF. CDR3 nucleotide sequence: TGTGCCAGCAGTAAACAGGGAAACATTCAGTACTTC.